This T cell receptor beta chain was sequenced in a study of shared clonotypes between healthy human individuals. Sequenced by immunoSEQ multiplex PCR; TCRdb stores in-frame clones only, minus some. The table includes under 2.5 million clones, under 95% detected once. Germline CDR1 and CDR2: SGHRS and YFSETQ. V shed 4 bases and J shed 4 bases, with 9 bases lying between them. The CDR3 consists of 13 residues. The sample consisted of naive CD4+ T cells from PBMCs. The subset was: CD45RA+ positively selected. This clonotype was obtained from a man younger than 35 in good health. Some clones in this sample may be carry-over from other donors' samples. This sequence joins TRBV5-1 and TRBJ1-5; D remains ambiguous. CDR3 region: CASSLYINQPQHF. As DNA, the CDR3 is TGCGCCAGCAGCCTCTATATAAATCAGCCCCAGCATTTT. Filled out from reference TRBV5-1 and TRBJ1-5, the complete variable domain reads KAGVTQTPRYLIKTRGQQVTLSCSPISGHRSVSWYQQTPGQGLQFLFEYFSETQRNKGNFPGRFSGRQFSNSRSEMNVSTLELGDSALYLCASSLYINQPQHFGDGTRLSIL.